The 8 T cell receptor beta chains reported below all come from one sample, sequenced in a study of cytomegalovirus exposure and HLA in healthy donors. Assay used: immunoSEQ multiplex PCR; TCRdb lists only in-frame clones, some missing. Among roughly 120,000 clones, about 82% were seen once, and the ten largest hold roughly 5.3%. Material: PBMCs. These receptors were taken from a man aged 18 to 35 in good health and CMV-seronegative.

The rearrangement joins TRBV10-2 to TRBJ2-2; 14 nucleotides agree with TRBD2. This CDR3 is built from 16 residues. J gave up 4 bases and V 4 bases, and 2 bases lay outside the gene matches. Germline CDR1 is WSHSY and CDR2 is SAAADI. CDR3 nucleotide sequence: TGCGCCAGCAGTGTGACTAGCGGGGGGGTCACCGGGGAGCTGTTTTTT. Its protein product is CASSVTSGGVTGELFF.

The rearrangement uses TRBV2 and TRBJ2-1, with 10 nucleotides matching TRBD2. The CDR3 is made up of 14 amino acids. Germline CDR1 and CDR2: SNHLY and FYNNEI. V dropped 4 bases and J dropped 5; count of bases not matched to a gene: 2. In nucleotides, the CDR3 is TGTGCCAGCAGTGCCGGGACTAGCGACAATGAGCAGTTCTTC. The encoded protein is CASSAGTSDNEQFF. The full variable domain, completed using reference TRBV2 and TRBJ2-1, is EPEVTQTPSHQVTQMGQEVILRCVPISNHLYFYWYRQILGQKVEFLVSFYNNEISEKSEIFDDQFSVERPDGSNFTLKIRSTKLEDSAMYFCASSAGTSDNEQFFGPGTRLTVL.

The V and J genes are TRBV6-6 and TRBJ2-7, with 13 nucleotides matching TRBD2. This CDR3 contains 15 residues. The V gene end was trimmed by 7 bases and the J gene end by 6 bases; junction bases not matched to a gene: 9. CDR1 and CDR2 (germline): MNHNY, SVGAGI (reference sequence). This CDR3 is CASKGLAGPAREQYF. CDR3 coding DNA: TGTGCCAGCAAGGGACTAGCGGGACCCGCCCGCGAGCAGTACTTC.

This rearrangement joins TRBV9 to TRBJ2-2; possibly TRBD1 for D (6 bases). The V end was cut by 4 bases, the J end by 6 bases, with 10 bases between. This CDR3 has 13 amino acids. Germline V gene data show CDR1 as SGDLS and CDR2 as YYNGEE. CDR3 region: CASSSTGAGELFF. The CDR3 coding sequence is TGTGCCAGCAGCTCGACAGGCGCCGGGGAGCTGTTTTTT.

The V and J genes are TRBV18 and TRBJ1-2; 11 bases match TRBD1. Germline lookup yields CDR1 KGHSH and CDR2 LQKENI. Trimming took 3 bases from V and 6 from J; bases not matched to a gene: 3. The CDR3 consists of 14 residues. The CDR3 loop reads CASSPLGQGDGYTF. The CDR3 DNA sequence: TGTGCCAGCTCACCCCTGGGACAGGGGGATGGCTACACCTTC.

This chain links TRBV7-9 with TRBJ2-5; TRBD1 agrees at 8 bases. Germline trimming cut 6 bases from V and 0 bases from J; bases unmatched to any gene: 9. The CDR3 loop spans 16 amino acids. Germline V gene lookup returns CDR1 SEHNR and CDR2 FQNEAQ (reference sequence). The CDR3 loop is CASSSRQGLYQETQYF. The CDR3 bases are TGTGCCAGCAGTTCTAGACAGGGGTTGTACCAAGAGACCCAGTACTTC.

This chain uses TRBV5-1 with TRBJ2-2, with 11 bases that match TRBD1. V lost 4 bases to trimming and J lost 1 base; unmatched junction nucleotides: 12. The CDR3 is 19 amino acids. From germline, CDR1 is SGHRS and CDR2 YFSETQ. The CDR3 region has the DNA TGCGCCAGCAGCACAGAATACGGACAGGGGGCGGGGAACACCGGGGAGCTGTTTTTT. As protein: CASSTEYGQGAGNTGELFF. Based on the CDR3 plus reference TRBV5-1 and TRBJ2-2, the full variable domain is KAGVTQTPRYLIKTRGQQVTLSCSPISGHRSVSWYQQTPGQGLQFLFEYFSETQRNKGNFPGRFSGRQFSNSRSEMNVSTLELGDSALYLCASSTEYGQGAGNTGELFFGEGSRLTVL.

This chain joins TRBV6-1 and TRBJ2-3, with 11 bases identical to TRBD2. Germline assignment: CDR1 MNHNS and CDR2 SASEGT. The V segment lost 6 bases and the J segment 0 bases; nucleotides outside the gene matches: 2. The length of the CDR3 is 15 residues. CDR3 nucleotide sequence: TGTGCCAGCAGCCGGACTAGCGGGAGCACAGATACGCAGTATTTT. As protein: CASSRTSGSTDTQYF.